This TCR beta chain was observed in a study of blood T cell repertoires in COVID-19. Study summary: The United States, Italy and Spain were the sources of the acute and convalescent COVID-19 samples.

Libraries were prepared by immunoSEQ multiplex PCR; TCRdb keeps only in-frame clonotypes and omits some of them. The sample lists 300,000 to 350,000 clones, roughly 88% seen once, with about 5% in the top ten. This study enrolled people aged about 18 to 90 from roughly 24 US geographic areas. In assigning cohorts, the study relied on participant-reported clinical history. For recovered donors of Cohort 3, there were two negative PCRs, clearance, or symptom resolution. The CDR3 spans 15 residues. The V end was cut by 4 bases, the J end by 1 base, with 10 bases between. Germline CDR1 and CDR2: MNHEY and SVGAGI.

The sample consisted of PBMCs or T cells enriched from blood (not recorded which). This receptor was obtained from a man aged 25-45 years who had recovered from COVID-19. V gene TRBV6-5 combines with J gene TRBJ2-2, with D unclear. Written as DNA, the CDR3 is TGTGCCAGCAGTTTCCGAGCAGGGAACACCGGGGAGCTGTTTTTT. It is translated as CASSFRAGNTGELFF.